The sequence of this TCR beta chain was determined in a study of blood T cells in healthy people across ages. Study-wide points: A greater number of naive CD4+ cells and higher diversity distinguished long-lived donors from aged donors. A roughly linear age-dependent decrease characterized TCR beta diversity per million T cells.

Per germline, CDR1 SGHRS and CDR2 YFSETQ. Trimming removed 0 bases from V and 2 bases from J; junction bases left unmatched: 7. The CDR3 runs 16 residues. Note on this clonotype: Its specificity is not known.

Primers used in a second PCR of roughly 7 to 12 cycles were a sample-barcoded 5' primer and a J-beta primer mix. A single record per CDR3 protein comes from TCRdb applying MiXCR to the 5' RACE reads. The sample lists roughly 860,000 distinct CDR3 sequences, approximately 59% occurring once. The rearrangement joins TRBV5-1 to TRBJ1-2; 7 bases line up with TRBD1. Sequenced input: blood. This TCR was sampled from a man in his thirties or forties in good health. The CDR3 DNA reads TGCGCCAGCAGCTTGGATCCCCCCAGGGGGAACTATGGCTACACCTTC. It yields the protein CASSLDPPRGNYGYTF. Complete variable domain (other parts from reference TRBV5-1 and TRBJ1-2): KAGVTQTPRYLIKTRGQQVTLSCSPISGHRSVSWYQQTPGQGLQFLFEYFSETQRNKGNFPGRFSGRQFSNSRSEMNVSTLELGDSALYLCASSLDPPRGNYGYTFGSGTRLTVV.